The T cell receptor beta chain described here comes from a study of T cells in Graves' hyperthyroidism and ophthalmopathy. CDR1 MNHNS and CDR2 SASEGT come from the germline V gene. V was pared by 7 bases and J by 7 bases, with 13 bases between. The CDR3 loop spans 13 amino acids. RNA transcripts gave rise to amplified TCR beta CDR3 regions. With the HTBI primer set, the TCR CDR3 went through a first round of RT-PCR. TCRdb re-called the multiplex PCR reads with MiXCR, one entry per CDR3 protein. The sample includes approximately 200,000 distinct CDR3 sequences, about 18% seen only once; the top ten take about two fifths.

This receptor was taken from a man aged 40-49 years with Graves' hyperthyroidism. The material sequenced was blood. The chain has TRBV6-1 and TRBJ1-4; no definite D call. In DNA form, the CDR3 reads TGTGCCAGCATTAGAGTGGGAGGTGAAAAACTGTTTTTT. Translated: CASIRVGGEKLFF.